This is a list of T cell receptor beta chains from one sample in a study of identical twins. TCRdb independently ran MiXCR on the 5' RACE reads; one entry per CDR3 protein. The table shows 550,000 to 700,000 distinct CDR3 sequences, with approximately 9.6% occurring only once. This sample was shared with a second study, whose subject was yellow fever vaccine responses in identical twins.

The sequencing input was PBMCs. All receptors derive from a woman between 18 and 29 years old in good health. Each CDR3 is given with its conserved first and last residue. The D gene is left open where the match is weak. Where a row states a size, it is once, few, many or the class of an expanded clone; other rows omit it.

size	V	D	J	DNA	CDR3
.	TRBV19	TRBD2	TRBJ2-1	TGTGCCAGTAGTACACTACCTAGCGGGAGCTCCTACAATGAGCAGTTCTTC	CASSTLPSGSSYNEQFF
few	TRBV7-7	.	TRBJ2-1	TGTGCTAGCAGCCCCGGGACCCCTTGGGTGGATGAGCAGTTCTTC	CASSPGTPWVDEQFF
few	TRBV4-3	TRBD2	TRBJ2-7	TGCGCCAGCAGCCAAGACCGAGCGGGAGGTCTCTACGAGCAGTACTTC	CASSQDRAGGLYEQYF
many	TRBV20-1	TRBD2	TRBJ2-7	TGCAGTGCTAGGACAAGACGCTCTGATAGCGGGAGGATCCACGAGCAGTACTTC	CSARTRRSDSGRIHEQYF
.	TRBV4-3	.	TRBJ1-1	TGCGCCAGCAGCCAAGTGGGCGAGGGTGGAGACACTGAAGCTTTCTTT	CASSQVGEGGDTEAFF
.	TRBV5-1	.	TRBJ2-7	TGCGCCAGCAGCTTGAGCAGTCTTAGCTCCTACGAGCAGTACTTC	CASSLSSLSSYEQYF
few	TRBV28	.	TRBJ1-1	TGTGCCAGCAGCCCGCCCGGACATCGGGGGGGCACTGAAGCTTTCTTT	CASSPPGHRGGTEAFF
few	TRBV14	.	TRBJ2-1	TGTGCCAGCAGCCAAGATCAGCGAGCGGAGCAGTTCTTC	CASSQDQRAEQFF
.	TRBV20-1	.	TRBJ2-2	TGCAGTGCTAGAGATCTAGCGAGTGGGACCGGGGAGCTGTTTTTT	CSARDLASGTGELFF
few	TRBV10-3	.	TRBJ2-7	TGTGCCATCAGTGCCGGGACGGCCAGATACGAGCAGTACTTC	CAISAGTARYEQYF
.	TRBV6-1	.	TRBJ2-6	TGTGCGATTCGGCGCTCTGGGGCCAACGTCCTGACTTTC	CAIRRSGANVLTF
many	TRBV29-1	.	TRBJ2-5	TGCAGCGTTGCCGTATTCGGGGCCCAAGAGACCCAGTACTTC	CSVAVFGAQETQYF
.	TRBV19	.	TRBJ2-7	TGTGCCAGTAGTACACGGGGGACAACCTACGAGCAGTACTTC	CASSTRGTTYEQYF
.	TRBV6-2/TRBV6-3	TRBD1	TRBJ1-1	TGTGCCAGCAGTTGGGTACAGGGGCAGATTTGGAACACTGAAGCTTTCTTT	CASSWVQGQIWNTEAFF
.	TRBV5-1	TRBD1	TRBJ2-3	TGCGCCAGCAGCTGGACAGGGGTATTTGCAGATACGCAGTATTTT	CASSWTGVFADTQYF
few	TRBV20-1	.	TRBJ2-7	TGCAGTGCTAGAGATATCGTGGGAGAGAGCTCCTACGAGCAGTACTTC	CSARDIVGESSYEQYF
.	TRBV3-1	TRBD2	TRBJ2-3	TGTGCCAGCAGCCAAAGCGGGACTAGTATAGATACGCAGTATTTT	CASSQSGTSIDTQYF
many	TRBV7-2	TRBD2	TRBJ2-3	TGTGCCAGCAGATTAGCGGGAGGAGGGACAGATACGCAGTATTTT	CASRLAGGGTDTQYF
.	TRBV29-1	.	TRBJ1-4	TGCAGCGTTGAAGTGACGACAGCAACTAATGAAAAACTGTTTTTT	CSVEVTTATNEKLFF
.	TRBV5-4	.	TRBJ2-1	TGTGCCAGCAGCTTGTTTGGCGGCCTTGGGGATGAGCAGTTCTTC	CASSLFGGLGDEQFF
many	TRBV7-8	TRBD1	TRBJ2-2	TGTGCCAGCAGCCCACTCGGGACAGTGTCTGTTGGCTCCGGGGAGCTGTTTTTT	CASSPLGTVSVGSGELFF
many	TRBV27	.	TRBJ1-6	TGTGCCAGCAGGGATAGGGGTTCACCCCTCCACTTT	CASRDRGSPLHF
many	TRBV24-1	.	TRBJ2-1	TGTGCCACCAGTGAGTCCCCCGAGACAGGAGTTTTTAGCTCCTACAATGAGCAGTTCTTC	CATSESPETGVFSSYNEQFF
many	TRBV4-2	TRBD2	TRBJ2-2	TGTGCCAGCAGCCAAAATCTTGGACTAGGGACCGGGGAGCTGTTTTTT	CASSQNLGLGTGELFF
.	TRBV7-9	TRBD2	TRBJ2-7	TGTGCCAGCAGCTCGGTGGGGGCGGGGGGGTCCTACGAGCAGTACTTC	CASSSVGAGGSYEQYF
few	TRBV24-1	.	TRBJ2-1	TGTGCCACCAGTGATTTAGGAGGAATCGGGGAGCAGTTCTTC	CATSDLGGIGEQFF
many	TRBV6-2/TRBV6-3	.	TRBJ2-1	TGTGCCAGCAGGGATCTTGGGGGCAATGAGCAGTTCTTC	CASRDLGGNEQFF
few	TRBV5-1	.	TRBJ1-2	TGCGCCAGCAGCTTGTCTCAGGACGGAGCTAACTATGGCTACACCTTC	CASSLSQDGANYGYTF
few	TRBV7-9	.	TRBJ1-2	TGTGCCAGCAGCTTAGCAGGGGTTGAAGACACCTTC	CASSLAGVEDTF
.	TRBV27	.	TRBJ2-2	TGTGCCAGCAGTTTCCAGCTCTACGACGACACCGGGGAGCTGTTTTTT	CASSFQLYDDTGELFF
few	TRBV7-9	.	TRBJ1-5	TGTGCCAGCAGCTTAGGGGGGCAGGGAGGGCAGCCCCAGCATTTT	CASSLGGQGGQPQHF
.	TRBV19	.	TRBJ2-1	TGTGCCAGTAGTATGACGAGGACAGTACACTACAATGAGCAGTTCTTC	CASSMTRTVHYNEQFF
many	TRBV20-1	.	TRBJ2-3	TGCAGTGCTAGAGTCCCAGCCGGGAGTACAGATACGCAGTATTTT	CSARVPAGSTDTQYF
.	TRBV6-5	.	TRBJ1-2	TGTGCCAGCAGTTACTCGACAGAGAAGAACTATGGCTACACCTTC	CASSYSTEKNYGYTF
few	TRBV6-2/TRBV6-3	.	TRBJ1-1	TGTGCCAGCAGTTATGTTCCGGTGTTGATGAACACTGAAGCTTTCTTT	CASSYVPVLMNTEAFF
many	TRBV29-1	TRBD1	TRBJ2-7	TGCAGCGTTGATGGGACAGGGGGTATCTACGAGCAGTACTTC	CSVDGTGGIYEQYF
few	TRBV11-2	.	TRBJ2-3	TGTGCCAGCAGCTTAGAGAGTTGGGATACGCAGTATTTT	CASSLESWDTQYF